This T cell receptor beta chain was identified during a study of T-cell memory formation after mild COVID-19. Overall study results and limits: Clones shrinking between day 15 and 85 showed a balanced CD4/CD8 split, and those that grew later tilted toward CD4+. Contracting CD4+ clones sat mainly in CM and EM; CD8+ in EMRA.

V gave up 3 bases and J gave up 9 bases, with 19 bases separating them. CDR1 and CDR2 from the germline V gene are SGHDT and YYEEEE. The CDR3 is 15 residues long. In regard to this clonotype: Its antigen is unknown.

After 5'RACE with constant-segment primers, TCR alpha and TCR beta cDNA libraries carrying sample barcodes and UMIs were obtained. TCRdb fed the 5' RACE reads into MiXCR, producing one record per CDR3 protein. The data contain about 82,000 distinct CDR3 sequences, about 13% of them singletons. This TCR was recovered from an adult woman who had mild COVID-19 (a few samples of this study predate the infection). Cell type and time point are not known. The chain has TRBV5-6 and TRBJ2-1, with D perhaps given as TRBD1 or TRBD2 (5 bases each). Sequenced input: PBMCs or a T cell subset sorted from them (not recorded which). In DNA, the CDR3 is TGTGCCAGCAGCTACCCGACGAGTCCAGGGAGTGAGCAGTTCTTC. This codes for CASSYPTSPGSEQFF.